The 17 T cell receptor beta chains listed next were all sequenced from one sample in a study of shared clonotypes between healthy human individuals. Method: immunoSEQ multiplex PCR; TCRdb's copy keeps in-frame clones and lacks some. The table includes about 490,000 clones, about 82% detected once. Sequencing input: PBMCs. The origin of the receptors is a woman between 40 and 55 years old in good health. Some clones in this sample may be carry-over from other donors' samples.

The chain employs TRBV28 and TRBJ2-7; 10 nucleotides agree with TRBD1. The germline CDR1 and CDR2 sequences are MDHEN and SYDVKM. Trimming at V came to 4 bases and at J to 2 bases, leaving 5 bases not matched to a gene. CDR3 length: 15 residues. The CDR3 loop reads CASSSSGQGAYEQYF. The CDR3 coding sequence is TGTGCCAGCAGTTCCTCCGGACAGGGGGCCTACGAGCAGTACTTC.

The V and J genes are TRBV11-2 and TRBJ2-5; D gene ambiguous. From germline, CDR1 is SGHAT and CDR2 FQNNGV. The CDR3 has 14 residues. V lost 5 bases and J 2 bases, leaving 12 bases between the germline ends. CDR3 DNA sequence: TGTGCCAGCAGCCAAGGACGCATGCAAGAGACCCAGTACTTC. Translating it yields CASSQGRMQETQYF. Complete variable domain (other parts from reference TRBV11-2 and TRBJ2-5): EAGVAQSPRYKIIEKRQSVAFWCNPISGHATLYWYQQILGQGPKLLIQFQNNGVVDDSQLPKDRFSAERLKGVDSTLKIQPAKLEDSAVYLCASSQGRMQETQYFGPGTRLLVL.

This clone was detected only a few times. The chain combines TRBV21-1 with TRBJ1-5; TRBD1 was called by the table and not checked on the DNA. TRBV21-1 corresponds to a pseudogene. The CDR3 is 16 amino acids. The CDR3 nucleotides read TGTGCCAGCAGCAAATTCGGGACAGGGAGAGATGTGCCCCAGCATTTT. Its translation: CASSKFGTGRDVPQHF.

This chain links TRBV7-2 with TRBJ2-6; no firm D call. This CDR3 is 10 amino acids long. V was cut by 4 bases and J by 12 bases, with 4 bases left in between. CDR1 is SGHTA and CDR2 is FQGNSA in the germline V gene. The CDR3 loop is CASSSGVLTF. The CDR3 DNA reads TGTGCCAGCAGCTCCGGCGTCCTGACTTTC. Complete variable domain (other parts from reference TRBV7-2 and TRBJ2-6): GAGVSQSPSNKVTEKGKDVELRCDPISGHTALYWYRQSLGQGLEFLIYFQGNSAPDKSGLPSDRFSAERTGGSVSTLTIQRTQQEDSAVYLCASSSGVLTFGAGSRLTVL.

The rearrangement uses TRBV4-1 and TRBJ1-2; tentatively, D is TRBD1 (5 bases). The germline gives CDR1 MGHRA, CDR2 YSYEKL. Trimming removed 0 bases from V and 8 bases from J, with 16 bases in between. This CDR3 spans 15 amino acids. CDR3 in amino acids: CASSQDAWGERGYTF. As DNA, the CDR3 is TGCGCCAGCAGCCAAGACGCCTGGGGGGAGAGGGGCTACACCTTC.

This chain joins TRBV5-5 and TRBJ1-1; 10 positions match TRBD1. Germline CDR1 is SGHKS and CDR2 is YYEKEE (reference sequence). The CDR3 loop spans 15 amino acids. The J segment lost 3 bases and the V segment lost 3 bases, leaving 5 bases of the junction unmatched. This CDR3 reads CASSSPGTGDTEAFF. DNA of the CDR3: TGTGCCAGCAGCTCGCCCGGGACAGGGGACACTGAAGCTTTCTTT.

The chain carries TRBV28 and TRBJ2-3; D uncertain. The CDR3 length is 11 residues. The ends were cut back, 6 bases at V and 9 bases at J, with 10 bases in the middle. Germline CDR1 and CDR2: MDHEN and SYDVKM. CDR3 amino acids: CASSRTRTQYF. In DNA, the CDR3 is TGTGCCAGCAGCCGCACGAGGACGCAGTATTTT.

This clone was recorded a few times. The chain recombines TRBV4-1 with TRBJ1-3, with 7 positions matching TRBD1. The CDR3 covers 18 residues. V shed 4 bases, J shed 0 bases, and the junction held 12 bases outside the gene matches. Germline CDR1 is MGHRA and CDR2 is YSYEKL. CDR3 coding DNA: TGCGCCAGCAGCCGCCCGGGACAGCGCGCGAACTCTGGAAACACCATATATTTT. It specifies CASSRPGQRANSGNTIYF.

This clone showed up just once. The chain combines TRBV23-1 with TRBJ2-7; 8 nucleotides align to TRBD2. TRBV23-1 is flagged as an ORF with uncertain function. The CDR3 has 15 amino acids. Trimming took 6 bases from V and 3 from J; bases not matched to a gene: 10. CDR3 coding DNA: TGCGCCAGCAGCCACCGTGGGCGGGAGGTCTACGAGCAGTACTTC. Its translation: CASSHRGREVYEQYF.

The gene calls are TRBV9 and TRBJ1-1, with no clear D. Germline lookup yields CDR1 SGDLS and CDR2 YYNGEE. CDR3 size: 14 residues. V was clipped by 4 bases and J by 0 bases, with 10 bases between them. CDR3 nucleotide sequence: TGTGCCAGCAGCAGAACCGGGGTGAACACTGAAGCTTTCTTT. This codes for CASSRTGVNTEAFF.

J is TRBJ1-2 and V is TRBV28; 7 bases fit TRBD1. V trimming: 3 bases; J trimming: 1 base; junction bases outside the gene matches: 2. The germline gives CDR1 MDHEN, CDR2 SYDVKM. This CDR3 comprises 14 residues. This CDR3 reads CASSLRDSNYGYTF. In DNA, the CDR3 is TGTGCCAGCAGTTTGAGGGACAGTAACTATGGCTACACCTTC.

This clone was detected a few times. This chain connects TRBV5-1 to TRBJ2-3; D might be TRBD2 (6 bases). The CDR3 has 13 amino acids. Germline CDR1 SGHRS, CDR2 YFSETQ. The V end lost 4 bases, the J end lost 5 bases, and 11 bases lay between the germline ends. The DNA for the CDR3 is TGCGCCAGCAGCCAATCGGGACTAGATACGCAGTATTTT. Residues: CASSQSGLDTQYF.

There are many counts of this clone. This sequence joins TRBV28 and TRBJ2-7; perhaps D is TRBD1 or TRBD2 (5 bases each). CDR1 is MDHEN, CDR2 SYDVKM, per germline. Between the trimmed V and J ends, which lost 8 bases and 4 bases, there was a span of 15 bases. This CDR3 has 13 residues. The CDR3 sequence is CASRRGRQYEQYF. DNA for the CDR3: TGTGCCAGCCGCCGGGGCAGGCAGTACGAGCAGTACTTC. The full variable domain, in which reference TRBV28 and TRBJ2-7 provide the parts outside the CDR3, is DVKVTQSSRYLVKRTGEKVFLECVQDMDHENMFWYRQDPGLGLRLIYFSYDVKMKEKGDIPEGYSVSREKKERFSLILESASTNQTSMYLCASRRGRQYEQYFGPGTRLTVT.

The chain carries TRBV6-6 and TRBJ2-2, with D unresolved. V lost 5 bases and J lost 1, with 8 bases in between. Germline CDR1 reads MNHNY; CDR2 reads SVGAGI (reference sequence). The CDR3 extends over 14 amino acids. DNA of the CDR3: TGTGCCAGCAGTACCCGCAGGAACACCGGGGAGCTGTTTTTT. Translation gives CASSTRRNTGELFF.

This clone has just one count. The rearrangement uses TRBV7-2 and TRBJ2-7; tentatively, D is TRBD2 (5 bases). V lost 0 bases and J lost 3, with 12 bases in between. This CDR3 region has 15 residues. Germline CDR1 SGHTA, CDR2 FQGNSA. This chain's CDR3 is CASSLATGSFYEQYF. The CDR3 DNA follows: TGTGCCAGCAGCTTAGCGACGGGAAGCTTCTACGAGCAGTACTTC.

V is TRBV5-1 and J is TRBJ2-3; 11 nucleotides line up with TRBD2. CDR1 SGHRS and CDR2 YFSETQ come from the germline V gene. Germline trimming cut 3 bases from V and 2 bases from J; bases unmatched to any gene: 2. The CDR3 is 15 residues long. CDR3 nucleotide sequence: TGCGCCAGCAGCTCGGGACTAGCGGTCACAGATACGCAGTATTTT. It yields the protein CASSSGLAVTDTQYF.

The chain employs TRBV5-5 and TRBJ1-5, with 8 bases matching TRBD1. In germline, CDR1 is SGHKS, CDR2 YYEKEE (reference sequence). CDR3 length: 16 residues. Losses at the gene ends were 0 bases for V and 1 base for J; bases not matched to a gene: 3. CDR3 DNA sequence: TGTGCCAGCAGCTTGGCAGGGGGCTTAAGCAATCAGCCCCAGCATTTT. Translated, it gives CASSLAGGLSNQPQHF.